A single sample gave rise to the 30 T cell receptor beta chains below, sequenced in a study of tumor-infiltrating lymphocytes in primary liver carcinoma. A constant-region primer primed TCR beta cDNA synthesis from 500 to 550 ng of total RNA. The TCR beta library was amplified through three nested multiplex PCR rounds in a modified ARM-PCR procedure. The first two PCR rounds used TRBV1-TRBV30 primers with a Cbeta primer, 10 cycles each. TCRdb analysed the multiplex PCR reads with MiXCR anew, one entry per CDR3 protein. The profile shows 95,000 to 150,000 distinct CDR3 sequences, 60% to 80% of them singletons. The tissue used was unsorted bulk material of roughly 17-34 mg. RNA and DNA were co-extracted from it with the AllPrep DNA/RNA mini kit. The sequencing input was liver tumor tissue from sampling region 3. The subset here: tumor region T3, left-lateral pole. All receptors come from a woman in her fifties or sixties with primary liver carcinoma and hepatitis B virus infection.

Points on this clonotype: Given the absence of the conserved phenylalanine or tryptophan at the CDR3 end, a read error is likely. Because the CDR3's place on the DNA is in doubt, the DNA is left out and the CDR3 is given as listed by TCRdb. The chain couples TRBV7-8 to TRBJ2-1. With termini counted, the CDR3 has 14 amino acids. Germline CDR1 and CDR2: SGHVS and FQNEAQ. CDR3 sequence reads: CASHRIGSYNEQFV.

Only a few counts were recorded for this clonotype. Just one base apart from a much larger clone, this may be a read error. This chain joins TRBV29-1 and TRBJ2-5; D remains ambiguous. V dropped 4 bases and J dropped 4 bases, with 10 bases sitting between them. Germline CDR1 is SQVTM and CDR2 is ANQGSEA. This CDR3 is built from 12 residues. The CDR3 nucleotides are TGCAGCGTTGTTCGGGTCAGAGAGACCCAGTACTTC. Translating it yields CSVVRVRETQYF.

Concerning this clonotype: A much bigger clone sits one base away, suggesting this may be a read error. The CDR3 DNA sequence: TGTGCCAGCAGTGTCCCTCCGGGACAGGGCATCGGGGAGCTGTTTTTT. The encoded protein is CASSVPPGQGIGELFF. The J gene is TRBJ2-2, the V gene TRBV6-1, with 9 bases lining up with TRBD1. Germline values: CDR1 MNHNS, CDR2 SASEGT. Losses at the gene ends were 4 bases for V and 7 bases for J; bases not matched to a gene: 10. This CDR3 is 16 amino acids long.

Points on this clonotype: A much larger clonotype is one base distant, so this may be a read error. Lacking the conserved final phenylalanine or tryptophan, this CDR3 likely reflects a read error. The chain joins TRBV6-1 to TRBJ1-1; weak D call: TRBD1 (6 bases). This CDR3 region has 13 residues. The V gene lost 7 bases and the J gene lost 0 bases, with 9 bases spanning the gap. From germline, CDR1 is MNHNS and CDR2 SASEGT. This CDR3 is CASTGQMNTEAFS. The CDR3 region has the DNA TGTGCCAGCACGGGACAAATGAACACTGAAGCTTTCTCT.

The CDR3 DNA reads TGTGCCAGCAGTGACCGATGGGAAGTGGTTGAGCAGTTCTTC. It translates to CASSDRWEVVEQFF. The chain has TRBV25-1 and TRBJ2-1, with no clear D. Deletions cut 3 bases from V and 9 bases from J, with 15 bases between. This CDR3 is built from 14 residues. Germline CDR1 is MGHDK and CDR2 is SYGVNS. The whole variable domain, filled in from reference TRBV25-1 and TRBJ2-1, reads EADIYQTPRYLVIGTGKKITLECSQTMGHDKMYWYQQDPGMELHLIHYSYGVNSTEKGDLSSESTVSRIRTEHFPLTLESARPSHTSQYLCASSDRWEVVEQFFGPGTRLTVL.

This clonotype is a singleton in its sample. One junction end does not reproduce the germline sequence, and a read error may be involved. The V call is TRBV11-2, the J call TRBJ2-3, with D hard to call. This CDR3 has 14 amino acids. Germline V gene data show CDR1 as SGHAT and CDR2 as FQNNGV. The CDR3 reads CASSSLRSTDTQYF. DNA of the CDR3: TGTGCCAGTAGCTCCTTACGCTCCACAGATACGCAGTATTTT.

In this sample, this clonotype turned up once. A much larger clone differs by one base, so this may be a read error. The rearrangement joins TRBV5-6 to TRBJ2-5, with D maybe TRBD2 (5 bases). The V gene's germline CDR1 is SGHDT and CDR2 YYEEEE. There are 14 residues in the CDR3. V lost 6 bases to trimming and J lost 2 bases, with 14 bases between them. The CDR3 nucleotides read TGTGCCAGCAACTCCGGACTCCTTCAAGAGACCCAGTACTTC. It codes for CASNSGLLQETQYF.

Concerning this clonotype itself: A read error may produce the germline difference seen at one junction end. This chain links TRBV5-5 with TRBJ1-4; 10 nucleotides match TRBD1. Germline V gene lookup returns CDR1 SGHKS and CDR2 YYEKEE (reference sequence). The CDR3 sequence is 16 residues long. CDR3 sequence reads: CASGTGTGVTNGKLFF. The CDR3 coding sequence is TGTGCCAGCGGGACCGGGACAGGGGTAACTAATGGAAAACTGTTTTTT.

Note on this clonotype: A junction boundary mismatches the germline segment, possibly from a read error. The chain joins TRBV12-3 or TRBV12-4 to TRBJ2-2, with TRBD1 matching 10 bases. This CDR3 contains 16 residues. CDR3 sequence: CAGSRQGAGNTGEMFF. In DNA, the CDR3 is TGTGCCGGCAGTCGACAGGGGGCAGGGAACACCGGGGAGATGTTTTTT.

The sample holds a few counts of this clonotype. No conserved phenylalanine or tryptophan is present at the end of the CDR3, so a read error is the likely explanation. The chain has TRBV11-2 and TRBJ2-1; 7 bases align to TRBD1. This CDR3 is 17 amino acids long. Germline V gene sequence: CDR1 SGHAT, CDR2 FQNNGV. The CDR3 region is CASSLTHGQGYRGEQFI. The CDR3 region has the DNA TGTGCTAGCAGCTTAACCCACGGACAAGGGTACAGGGGTGAGCAGTTCATC.

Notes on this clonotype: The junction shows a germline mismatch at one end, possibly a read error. Written as DNA, the CDR3 is TGTGCTAGCAGCTTAGAAACAAGAGGCAACTCACCCCTCCACTTT. Its translation is CASSLETRGNSPLHF. This chain connects TRBV11-2 to TRBJ1-6; D remains unclear. Germline CDR1 is SGHAT and CDR2 is FQNNGV. This CDR3 spans 15 amino acids.

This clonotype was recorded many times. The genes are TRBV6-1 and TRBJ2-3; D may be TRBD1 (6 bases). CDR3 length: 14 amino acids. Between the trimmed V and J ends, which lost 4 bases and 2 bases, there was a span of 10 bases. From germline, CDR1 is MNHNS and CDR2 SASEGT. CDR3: CASSARGVTDTQYF. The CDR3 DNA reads TGTGCCAGCAGTGCCAGGGGAGTCACAGATACGCAGTATTTT.

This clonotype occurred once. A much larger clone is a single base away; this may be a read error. The CDR3 bases are TGTGACAGCAGCGAAAGGACTAGCGGGAGCGATGAGCAGTTCTTC. Its protein product is CDSSERTSGSDEQFF. The chain recombines TRBV2 with TRBJ2-1; 13 nucleotides agree with TRBD2. Germline V gene lookup returns CDR1 SNHLY and CDR2 FYNNEI. The CDR3 runs 15 residues.

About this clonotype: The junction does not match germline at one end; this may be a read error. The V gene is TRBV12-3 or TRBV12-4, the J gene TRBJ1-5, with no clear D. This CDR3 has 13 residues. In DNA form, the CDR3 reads TGTGCCAGCGGCTCAGGCGGCAATGAGCCCCAGCATTTT. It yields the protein CASGSGGNEPQHF.

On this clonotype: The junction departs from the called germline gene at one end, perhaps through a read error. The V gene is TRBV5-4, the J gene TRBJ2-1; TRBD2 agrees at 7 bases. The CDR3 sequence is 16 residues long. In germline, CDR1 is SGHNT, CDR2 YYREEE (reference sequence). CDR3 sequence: CVSSPGAGSSYNEQFF. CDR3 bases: TGTGTCAGCAGCCCTGGAGCGGGGAGCTCCTACAATGAGCAGTTCTTC.

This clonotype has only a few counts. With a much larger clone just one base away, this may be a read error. In nucleotides, the CDR3 is TGTGCCAGCAATGGAACAGGGCCCCTCTATGGCTACACCTTC. It is translated as CASNGTGPLYGYTF. This chain uses TRBV6-1 with TRBJ1-2, with a possible D match to TRBD1 (6 bases). The CDR3 sequence is 14 residues long. V was trimmed by 7 bases and J by 4 bases, leaving 16 bases between them. Germline-derived CDR1 and CDR2 are MNHNS and SASEGT.

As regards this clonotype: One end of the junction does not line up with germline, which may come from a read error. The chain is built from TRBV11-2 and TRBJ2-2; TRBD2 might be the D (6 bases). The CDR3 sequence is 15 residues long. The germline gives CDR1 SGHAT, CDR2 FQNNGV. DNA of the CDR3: TGTACCAGCAGCCGCGGGATAGCCAACACCGGGGAGCTGTTTTTT. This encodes CTSSRGIANTGELFF.

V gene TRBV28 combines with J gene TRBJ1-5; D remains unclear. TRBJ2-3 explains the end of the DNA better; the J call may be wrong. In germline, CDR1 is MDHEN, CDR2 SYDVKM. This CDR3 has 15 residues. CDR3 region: CASSLHGYSNQPQYF. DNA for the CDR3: TGTGCCAGCAGTTTACATGGGTATAGCAATCAGCCCCAGTATTTT.

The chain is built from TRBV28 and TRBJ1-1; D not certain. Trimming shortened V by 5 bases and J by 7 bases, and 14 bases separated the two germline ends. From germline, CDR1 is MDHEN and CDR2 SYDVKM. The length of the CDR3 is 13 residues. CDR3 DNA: TGTGCCAGCAGTAGGGTTGGTCGTGTTGAAGCTTTCTTT. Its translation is CASSRVGRVEAFF.

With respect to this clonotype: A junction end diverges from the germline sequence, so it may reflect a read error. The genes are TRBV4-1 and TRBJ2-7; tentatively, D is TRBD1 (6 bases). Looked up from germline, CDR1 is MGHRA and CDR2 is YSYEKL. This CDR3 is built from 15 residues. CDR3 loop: CSSSPGTTTGYEQYF. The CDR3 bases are TGCTCCAGCAGCCCGGGGACAACGACTGGCTACGAGCAGTACTTC.

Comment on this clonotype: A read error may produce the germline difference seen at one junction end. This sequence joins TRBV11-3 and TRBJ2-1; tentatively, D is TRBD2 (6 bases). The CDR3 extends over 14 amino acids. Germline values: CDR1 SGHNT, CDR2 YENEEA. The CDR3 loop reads CASSLVLGGLEQFF. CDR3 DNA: TGTGCGAGCAGCTTAGTTTTGGGGGGTCTTGAGCAGTTCTTC.

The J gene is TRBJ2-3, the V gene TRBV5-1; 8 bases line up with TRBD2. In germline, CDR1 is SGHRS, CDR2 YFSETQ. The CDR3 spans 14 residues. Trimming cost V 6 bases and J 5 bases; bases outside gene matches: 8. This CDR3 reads CASTRTSSVDTQYF. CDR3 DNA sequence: TGCGCCAGCACCAGGACTAGCTCGGTAGATACGCAGTATTTT.

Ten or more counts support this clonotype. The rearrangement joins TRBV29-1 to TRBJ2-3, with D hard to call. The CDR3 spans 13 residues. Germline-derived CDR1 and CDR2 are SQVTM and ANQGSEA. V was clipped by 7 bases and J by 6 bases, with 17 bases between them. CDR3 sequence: CSAPFPSWDTQYF. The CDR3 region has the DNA TGCAGCGCCCCCTTTCCCTCGTGGGATACGCAGTATTTT.

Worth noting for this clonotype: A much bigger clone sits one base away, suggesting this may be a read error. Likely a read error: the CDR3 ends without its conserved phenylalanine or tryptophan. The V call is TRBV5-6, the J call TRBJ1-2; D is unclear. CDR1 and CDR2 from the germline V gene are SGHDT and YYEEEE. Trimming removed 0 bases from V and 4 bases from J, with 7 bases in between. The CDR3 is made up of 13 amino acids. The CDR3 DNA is TGTGCCAGCAGCTTGGGGCAACTCTATGGCTACACCATC. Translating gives CASSLGQLYGYTI.

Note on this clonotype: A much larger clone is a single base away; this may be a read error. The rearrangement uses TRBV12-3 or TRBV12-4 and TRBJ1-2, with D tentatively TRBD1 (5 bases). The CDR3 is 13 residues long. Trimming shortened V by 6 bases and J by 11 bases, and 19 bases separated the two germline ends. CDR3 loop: CASSHDWGLGYTF. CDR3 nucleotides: TGTGCCAGCAGCCACGACTGGGGCCTGGGGTACACCTTC.

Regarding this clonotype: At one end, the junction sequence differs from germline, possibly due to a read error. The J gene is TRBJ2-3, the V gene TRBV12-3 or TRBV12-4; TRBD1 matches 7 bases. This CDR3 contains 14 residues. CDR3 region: CASSRDSARNTQYF. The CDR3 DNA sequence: TGTGCCAGCAGCCGGGACAGTGCAAGGAATACGCAGTACTTT.

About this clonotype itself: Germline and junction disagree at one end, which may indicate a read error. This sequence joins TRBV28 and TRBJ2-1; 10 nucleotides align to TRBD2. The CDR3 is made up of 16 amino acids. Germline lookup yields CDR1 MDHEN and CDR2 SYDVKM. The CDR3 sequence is CASSLTTSSGRNEHFF. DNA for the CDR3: TGTGCCAGCAGTTTAACCACATCTAGCGGGAGAAATGAGCACTTCTTC.

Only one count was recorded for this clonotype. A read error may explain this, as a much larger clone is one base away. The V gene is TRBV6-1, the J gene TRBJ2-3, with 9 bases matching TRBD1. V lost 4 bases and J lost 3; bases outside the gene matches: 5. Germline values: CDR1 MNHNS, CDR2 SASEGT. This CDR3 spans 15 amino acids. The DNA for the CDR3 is TGTGCCAGCAGTGGGAGGACAGGGGAAACAGATACGCAGTATTTT. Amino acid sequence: CASSGRTGETDTQYF.

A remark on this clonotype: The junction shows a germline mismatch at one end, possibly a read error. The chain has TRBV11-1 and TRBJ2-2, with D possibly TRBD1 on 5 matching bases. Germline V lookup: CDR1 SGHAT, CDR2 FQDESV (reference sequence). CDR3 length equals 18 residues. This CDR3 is CANSLEVQGRKSTGELFF. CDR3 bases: TGTGCCAACAGCTTAGAGGTTCAGGGAAGGAAGAGCACCGGGGAGCTGTTTTTT.

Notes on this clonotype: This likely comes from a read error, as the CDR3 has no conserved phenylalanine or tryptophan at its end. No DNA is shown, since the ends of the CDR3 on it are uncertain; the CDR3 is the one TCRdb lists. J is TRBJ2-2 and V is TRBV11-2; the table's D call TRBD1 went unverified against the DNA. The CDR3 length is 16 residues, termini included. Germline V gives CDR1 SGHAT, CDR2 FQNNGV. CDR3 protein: CASSRATGGNTGEPFL.